The clone carrying this TCR beta chain showed up many times. The sample belongs to a study of T cells in Graves' hyperthyroidism and ophthalmopathy. This CDR3 comprises 13 residues. Germline V CDR1 and CDR2: GTSNPN, SVGIG (reference sequence). Trimming cost V 2 bases and J 6 bases, with 12 bases left between them. The TCR beta CDR3 regions underwent amplification using RNA transcripts as the source. HTBI primers were used for first-round RT-PCR of the TCR CDR3. Using its own MiXCR run on the multiplex PCR reads, TCRdb lists one record per CDR3 protein. The sample lists more than 600,000 distinct CDR3 sequences; about 17% were seen once.

This chain connects TRBV30 to TRBJ2-3; D gene uncertain. The source is a man between 18 and 35 years old with Graves' hyperthyroidism. Sequencing was carried out using blood. The CDR3 sequence is CAWSLGPRDTQYF. The CDR3 DNA sequence: TGTGCCTGGAGTCTGGGTCCTAGGGATACGCAGTATTTT.